The clone carrying this TCR beta chain has at least ten counts. CDR1 SGHRS and CDR2 YFSETQ come from the germline V gene. Trimming at V came to 3 bases and at J to 4 bases, leaving 6 bases not matched to a gene. The CDR3 has 14 amino acids. TCR beta VDJ combinations and CDR3 sequences were profiled from genomic DNA. TCRdb re-called the reads through MiXCR, storing one row per CDR3 protein. The sample holds approximately 220,000 distinct CDR3 sequences, more than 40% seen once. The entry originates in a study of CD8+CD57+ T cells in acquired aplastic anemia. Overall study: Sorting CD4+ and CD8+ cells gave DNA averaging roughly 3.2 ug.

An expansion of CD8+CD57+ cells by flow cytometry had been shown in patients chosen for sequencing. Sample: sorted CD4+, CD8+, or CD8+CD57+ T cells (not recorded which) from PBMCs. The sequence was obtained from a human donor with aplastic anemia. This chain links TRBV5-1 with TRBJ1-1; 7 nucleotides line up with TRBD1. The CDR3 bases are TGCGCCAGCAGCTCGAAAGGGACAGCCACTGAAGCTTTCTTT. Translating gives CASSSKGTATEAFF.